The source of this TCR beta chain is a study of shared clonotypes between healthy human individuals. The method was immunoSEQ multiplex PCR; TCRdb's version includes in-frame clones alone and lacks a portion of them. The sample holds a few hundred thousand clones; around 86% are singletons and the top ten take under 20%. Pooled CD45RO+ cells and CCR7-negative CD45RA+ TemRA cells made up CD8 memory. General study results and limits: Several donors shared about 4.5% of their naive CD4 clonotypes.

There are 14 residues in the CDR3. Between the trimmed V and J ends, which lost 3 bases and 1 base, there was a span of 7 bases. Germline V CDR1 and CDR2: MNHNY, SVGAGI (reference sequence). Turning to this clone: Its antigen is unknown.

The chain joins TRBV6-6 to TRBJ2-1, with D hard to call. This receptor was taken from a man aged 18-30 years in good health. The sample taken for sequencing was memory CD8+ T cells sorted from blood. Described subset: CD45RO+ cells pooled with CCR7-negative TemRA cells. The CDR3: CASSYVASYNEQFF. The CDR3, as DNA: TGTGCCAGCAGTTATGTTGCGTCCTACAATGAGCAGTTCTTC.